The sample holds many counts of the clone carrying this T cell receptor (beta chain). No antigen is known for it. The CDR3 length is 15 residues. V lost 3 bases and J lost 0, with 10 bases in between. TCRdb processed the 5' RACE reads anew with MiXCR; each CDR3 protein has one entry. The profile shows approximately 70,000 distinct CDR3 sequences, about 7.3% of them singletons. The sample is drawn from a study of T cells after yellow fever vaccination. Study as a whole: Researchers used SMART-Seq v4 Ultra Low Input to prepare fractions that had low cell numbers.

Study-level points and caveats: A small share of clonotypes appeared in both CD4 and CD8 compartments. The secondary response was weaker but peaked faster, day 5 versus 15.

Sequences were derived from CD8+ T cells sorted from PBMCs, sampled more than 8 days after the first yellow fever vaccination. The chain couples TRBV12-3 or TRBV12-4 to TRBJ2-3, with D possibly being TRBD2 (6 bases). The receptor comes from a young man who received the YFV17D yellow fever vaccine. In DNA form, the CDR3 reads TGTGCCAGCAGTTTGGGGGGACCCAGCACAGATACGCAGTATTTT. It is translated as CASSLGGPSTDTQYF.